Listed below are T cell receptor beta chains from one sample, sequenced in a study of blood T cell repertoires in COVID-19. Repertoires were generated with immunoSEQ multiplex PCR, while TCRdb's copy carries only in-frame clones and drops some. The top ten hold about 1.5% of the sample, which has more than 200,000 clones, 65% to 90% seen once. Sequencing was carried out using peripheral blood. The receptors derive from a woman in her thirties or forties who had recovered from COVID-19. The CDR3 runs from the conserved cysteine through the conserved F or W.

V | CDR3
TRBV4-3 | CASSQEGPDRGGEAFF
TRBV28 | CASSLRGRRETQYF
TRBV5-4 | CASSLLGGHTGELFF
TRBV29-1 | CSVEVRANEQFF
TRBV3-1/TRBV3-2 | CASSRTSLQETQYF
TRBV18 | CASSPRTITDTQYF
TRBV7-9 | CASSSYSYEQYF
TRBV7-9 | CASSPPAVPREQYF
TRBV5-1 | CASSPSFRVTDTQYF
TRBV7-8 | CASSSSGTIQETQYF
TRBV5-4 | CASSSKGVENYGYTF
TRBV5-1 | CASSRTGHQPQHF
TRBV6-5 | CASTSSLNQHGYTF
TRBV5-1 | CASSLGGGKTQYF
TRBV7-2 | CASSLALRGLLFNSPLHF
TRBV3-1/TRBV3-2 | CASSRLAGGLTDTQYF
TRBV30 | CAWSVLGNSNQPQHF
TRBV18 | CASSPSASGFSTEAFF
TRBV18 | CASSQQGAAEAFF